The entry that follows covers one T cell receptor (beta chain) sequence. Its specificity is unknown. The test was conducted at deep level. Only in-frame clones appear in the TCRdb table, and some are missing; sequencing was by immunoSEQ multiplex PCR. The data hold about 490,000 clones, with roughly 85% observed a single time. These data are taken from a study of shared clonotypes between healthy human individuals. Study results and limitations: Blood was the sole source, and tissue repertoires probably differ.

This CDR3 is 15 amino acids long. CDR1 and CDR2 (germline): MNHEY, SVGAGI. V was pared by 5 bases and J by 3 bases, with 6 bases of the junction left unmatched. This clonotype was sampled from a woman aged 40 to 50 in good health. Some clones in this sample may be carry-over from other donors' samples. The V gene is TRBV6-5, the J gene TRBJ2-1, with 8 positions matching TRBD1. Material: PBMCs. This CDR3 is CASSLQGADYNEQFF. CDR3 DNA: TGTGCCAGCAGTCTCCAGGGGGCGGACTACAATGAGCAGTTCTTC.